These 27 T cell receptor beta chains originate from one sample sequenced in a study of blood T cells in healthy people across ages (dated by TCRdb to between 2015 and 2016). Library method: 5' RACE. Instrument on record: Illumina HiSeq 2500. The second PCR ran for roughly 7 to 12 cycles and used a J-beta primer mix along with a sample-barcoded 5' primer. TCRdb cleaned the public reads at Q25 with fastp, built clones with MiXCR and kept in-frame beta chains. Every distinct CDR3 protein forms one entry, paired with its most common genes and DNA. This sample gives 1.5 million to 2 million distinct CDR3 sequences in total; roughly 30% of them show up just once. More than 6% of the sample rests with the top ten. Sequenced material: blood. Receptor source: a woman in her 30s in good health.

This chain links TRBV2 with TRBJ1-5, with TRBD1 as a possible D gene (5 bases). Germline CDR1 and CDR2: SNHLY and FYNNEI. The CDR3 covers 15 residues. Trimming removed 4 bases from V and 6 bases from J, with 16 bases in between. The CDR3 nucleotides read TGTGCCAGCAGTGTGTTCCCAGGGACGGGTCAGCCCCAGCATTTT. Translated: CASSVFPGTGQPQHF.

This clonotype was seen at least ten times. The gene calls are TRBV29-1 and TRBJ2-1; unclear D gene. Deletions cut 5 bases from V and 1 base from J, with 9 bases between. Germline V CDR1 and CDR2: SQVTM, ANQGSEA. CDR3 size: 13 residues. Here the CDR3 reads CSVRALSYNEQFF. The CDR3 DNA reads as TGCAGCGTTAGGGCACTATCCTACAATGAGCAGTTCTTC.

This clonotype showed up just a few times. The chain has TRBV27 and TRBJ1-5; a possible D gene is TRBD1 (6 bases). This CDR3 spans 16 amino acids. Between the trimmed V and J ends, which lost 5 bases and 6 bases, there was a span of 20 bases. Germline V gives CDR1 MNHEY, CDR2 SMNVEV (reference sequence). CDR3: CASSPAAGGLVQPQHF. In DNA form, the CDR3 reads TGTGCCAGCAGTCCCGCGGCGGGGGGGCTTGTTCAGCCCCAGCATTTT.

The CDR3 coding sequence is TGTGCCAGCAGTTATAGGCCCCAGGGGGAGACCCAGTACTTC. This encodes CASSYRPQGETQYF. The gene calls are TRBV6-5 and TRBJ2-5; the D gene is possibly TRBD1 (6 bases). Trimming took off 3 bases at V and 5 bases at J, with 13 bases between the two ends. Per the germline V gene, CDR1 is MNHEY and CDR2 is SVGAGI. The length of the CDR3 is 14 residues.

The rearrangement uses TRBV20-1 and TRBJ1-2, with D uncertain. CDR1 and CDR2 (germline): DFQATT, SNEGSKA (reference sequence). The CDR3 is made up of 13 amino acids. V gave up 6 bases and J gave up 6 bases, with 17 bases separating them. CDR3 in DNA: TGCAGTGCCCGGCCCCGCAGCTGGGATGGCTACACCTTC. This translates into CSARPRSWDGYTF.

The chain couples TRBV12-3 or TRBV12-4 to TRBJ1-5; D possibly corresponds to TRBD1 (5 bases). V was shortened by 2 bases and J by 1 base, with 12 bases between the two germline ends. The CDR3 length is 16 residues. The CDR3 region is CASSLSHWGSNQPQHF. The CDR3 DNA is TGTGCCAGCAGTTTAAGTCATTGGGGGAGCAATCAGCCCCAGCATTTT.

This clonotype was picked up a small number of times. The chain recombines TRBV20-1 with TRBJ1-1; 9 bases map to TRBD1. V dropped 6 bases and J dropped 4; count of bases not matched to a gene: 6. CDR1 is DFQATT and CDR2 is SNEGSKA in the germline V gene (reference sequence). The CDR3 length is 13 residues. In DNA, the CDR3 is TGCAGTGCCACCATGGGACAGGGCACTGAAGCTTTCTTT. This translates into CSATMGQGTEAFF.

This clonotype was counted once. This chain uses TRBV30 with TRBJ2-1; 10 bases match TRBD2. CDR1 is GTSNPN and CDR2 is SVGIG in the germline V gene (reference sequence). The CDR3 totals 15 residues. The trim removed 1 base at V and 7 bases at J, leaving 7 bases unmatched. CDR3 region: CAWSGSLAGANEQFF. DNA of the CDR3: TGTGCCTGGAGTGGATCCCTAGCGGGGGCGAATGAGCAGTTCTTC. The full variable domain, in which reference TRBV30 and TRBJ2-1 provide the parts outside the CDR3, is SQTIHQWPATLVQPVGSPLSLECTVEGTSNPNLYWYRQAAGRGLQLLFYSVGIGQISSEVPQNLSASRPQDRQFILSSKKLLLSDSGFYLCAWSGSLAGANEQFFGPGTRLTVL.

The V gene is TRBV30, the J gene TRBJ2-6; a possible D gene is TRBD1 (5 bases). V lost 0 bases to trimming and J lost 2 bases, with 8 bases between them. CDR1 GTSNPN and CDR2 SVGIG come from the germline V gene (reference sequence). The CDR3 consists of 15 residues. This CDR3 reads CAWSVLGAGANVLTF. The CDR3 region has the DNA TGTGCCTGGAGTGTATTAGGGGCTGGGGCCAACGTCCTGACTTTC. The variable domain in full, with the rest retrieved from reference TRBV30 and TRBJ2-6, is SQTIHQWPATLVQPVGSPLSLECTVEGTSNPNLYWYRQAAGRGLQLLFYSVGIGQISSEVPQNLSASRPQDRQFILSSKKLLLSDSGFYLCAWSVLGAGANVLTFGAGSRLTVL.

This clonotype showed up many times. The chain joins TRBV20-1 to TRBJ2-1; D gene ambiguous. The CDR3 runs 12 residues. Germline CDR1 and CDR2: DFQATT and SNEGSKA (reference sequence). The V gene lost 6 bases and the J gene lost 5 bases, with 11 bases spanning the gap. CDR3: CSAEIRHNEQFF. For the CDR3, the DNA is TGCAGTGCCGAGATTCGCCACAATGAGCAGTTCTTC.

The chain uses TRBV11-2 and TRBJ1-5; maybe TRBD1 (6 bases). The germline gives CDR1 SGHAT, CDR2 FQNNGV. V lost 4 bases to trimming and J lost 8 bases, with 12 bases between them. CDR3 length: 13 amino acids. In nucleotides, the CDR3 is TGTGCCAGCAGCTCGAACGGGGGCAAGCCCCAGCATTTT. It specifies CASSSNGGKPQHF.

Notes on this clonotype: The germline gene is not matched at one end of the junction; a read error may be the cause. CDR3 bases: TGTGCCAGCTCAAGACTAGCGGGCACAGGTACGCAGTATTTT. Translating it yields CASSRLAGTGTQYF. V and J are TRBV18 and TRBJ2-3, with 10 bases lining up with TRBD2. There are 14 residues in the CDR3. Per the germline V gene, CDR1 is KGHSH and CDR2 is LQKENI.

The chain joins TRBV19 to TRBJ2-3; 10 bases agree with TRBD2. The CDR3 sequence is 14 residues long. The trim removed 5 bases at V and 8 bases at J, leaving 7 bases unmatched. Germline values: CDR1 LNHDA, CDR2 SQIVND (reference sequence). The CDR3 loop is CASSCQREGCTQYF. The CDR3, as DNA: TGTGCCAGTAGTTGTCAGCGGGAGGGATGTACGCAGTATTTT.

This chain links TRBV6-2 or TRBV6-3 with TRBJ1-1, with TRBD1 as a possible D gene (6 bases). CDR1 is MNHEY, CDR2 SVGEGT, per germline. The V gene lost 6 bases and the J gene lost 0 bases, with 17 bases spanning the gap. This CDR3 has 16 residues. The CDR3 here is CASSSARGAMNTEAFF. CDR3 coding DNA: TGTGCCAGCAGCTCTGCCCGGGGGGCTATGAACACTGAAGCTTTCTTT.

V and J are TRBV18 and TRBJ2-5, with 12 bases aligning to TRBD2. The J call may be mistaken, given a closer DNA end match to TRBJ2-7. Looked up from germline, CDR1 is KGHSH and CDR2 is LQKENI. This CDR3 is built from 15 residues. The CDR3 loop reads CASSHATSGGYEQYF. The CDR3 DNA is TGTGCCAGCTCGCACGCGACTAGCGGGGGATACGAGCAGTACTTC.

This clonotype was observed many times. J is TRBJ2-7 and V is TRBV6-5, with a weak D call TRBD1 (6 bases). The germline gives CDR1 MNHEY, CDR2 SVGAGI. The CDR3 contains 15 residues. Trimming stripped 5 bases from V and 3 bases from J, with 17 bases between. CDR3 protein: CASSTEQGRVYEQYF. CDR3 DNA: TGTGCCAGCAGTACGGAACAGGGAAGGGTCTACGAGCAGTACTTC.

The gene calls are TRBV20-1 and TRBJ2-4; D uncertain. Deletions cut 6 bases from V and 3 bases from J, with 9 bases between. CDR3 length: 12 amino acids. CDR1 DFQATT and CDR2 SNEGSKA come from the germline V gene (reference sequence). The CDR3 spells CSAGINKNIQYF. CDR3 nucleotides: TGCAGTGCAGGGATTAACAAAAACATTCAGTACTTC.

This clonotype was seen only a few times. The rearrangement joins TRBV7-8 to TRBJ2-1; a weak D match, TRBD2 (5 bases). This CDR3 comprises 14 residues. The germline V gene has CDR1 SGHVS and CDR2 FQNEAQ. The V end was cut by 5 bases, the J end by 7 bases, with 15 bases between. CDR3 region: CASSTKLGWNEQFF. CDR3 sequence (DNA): TGTGCCAGCAGCACCAAACTAGGTTGGAATGAGCAGTTCTTC.

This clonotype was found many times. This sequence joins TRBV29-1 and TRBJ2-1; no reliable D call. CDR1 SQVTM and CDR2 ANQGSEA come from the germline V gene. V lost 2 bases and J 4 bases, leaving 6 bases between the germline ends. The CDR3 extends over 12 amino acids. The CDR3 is CSVEHGYNEQFF. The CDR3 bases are TGCAGCGTTGAACACGGTTACAATGAGCAGTTCTTC.

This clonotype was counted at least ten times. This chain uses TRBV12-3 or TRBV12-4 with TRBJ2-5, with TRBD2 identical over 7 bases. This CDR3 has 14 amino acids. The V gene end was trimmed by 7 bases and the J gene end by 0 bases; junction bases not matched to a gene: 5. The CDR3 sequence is CASTIGLDQETQYF. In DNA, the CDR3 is TGTGCCAGCACAATAGGACTAGACCAAGAGACCCAGTACTTC.

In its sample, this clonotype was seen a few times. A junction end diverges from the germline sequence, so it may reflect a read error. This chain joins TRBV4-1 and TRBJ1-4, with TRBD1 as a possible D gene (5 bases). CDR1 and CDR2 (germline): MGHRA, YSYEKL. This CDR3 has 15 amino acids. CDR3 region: CASSQERGGNEKLLF. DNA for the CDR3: TGCGCCAGCAGCCAAGAGAGGGGTGGTAATGAAAAACTGCTTTTT.

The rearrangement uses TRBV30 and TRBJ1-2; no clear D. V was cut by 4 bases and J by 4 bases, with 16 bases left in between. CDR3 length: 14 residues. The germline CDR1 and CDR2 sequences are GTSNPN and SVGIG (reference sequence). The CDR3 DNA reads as TGTGCCTGGAATTTAGCCAGCCTGAGCTATGGCTACACCTTC. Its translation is CAWNLASLSYGYTF.

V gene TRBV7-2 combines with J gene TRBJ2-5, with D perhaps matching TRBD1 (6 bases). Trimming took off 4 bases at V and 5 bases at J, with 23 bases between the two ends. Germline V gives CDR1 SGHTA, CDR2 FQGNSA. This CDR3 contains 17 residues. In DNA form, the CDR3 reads TGTGCCAGCAGCTCACAAGGGAAGTGGGGGCGTTCGGAGACCCAGTACTTC. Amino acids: CASSSQGKWGRSETQYF.

The CDR3 coding sequence is TGTGCCAGCAGCCCAGTGGGGTCCTTTCCCTCCTACGAGCAGTACTTC. This sequence encodes CASSPVGSFPSYEQYF. This chain uses TRBV7-2 with TRBJ2-7; D remains unclear. CDR3 length: 16 amino acids. Germline V gives CDR1 SGHTA, CDR2 FQGNSA. V shed 5 bases and J shed 0 bases, with 17 bases lying between them.

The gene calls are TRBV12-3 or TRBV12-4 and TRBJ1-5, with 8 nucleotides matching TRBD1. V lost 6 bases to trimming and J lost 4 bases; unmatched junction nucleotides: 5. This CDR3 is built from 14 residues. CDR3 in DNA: TGTGCCAGCAGGTATACAGGGGGGAATCAGCCCCAGCATTTT. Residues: CASRYTGGNQPQHF.

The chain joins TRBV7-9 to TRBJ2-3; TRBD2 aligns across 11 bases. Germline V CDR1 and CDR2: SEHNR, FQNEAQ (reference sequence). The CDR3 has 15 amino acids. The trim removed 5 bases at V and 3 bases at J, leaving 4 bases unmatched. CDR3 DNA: TGTGCCAGCAGCACTAGCGGGGGCATTACAGATACGCAGTATTTT. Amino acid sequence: CASSTSGGITDTQYF.

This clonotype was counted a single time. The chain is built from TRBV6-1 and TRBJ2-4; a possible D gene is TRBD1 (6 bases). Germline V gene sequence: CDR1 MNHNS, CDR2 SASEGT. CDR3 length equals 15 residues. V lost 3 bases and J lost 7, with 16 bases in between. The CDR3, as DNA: TGTGCCAGCAGTGACCAACAGGGTTCCGCCAACATTCAGTACTTC. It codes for CASSDQQGSANIQYF.